Presented here are 29 T cell receptor beta chains from one specimen sequenced in a study of blood T cell repertoires in COVID-19. The repertoire was sequenced with immunoSEQ multiplex PCR; TCRdb's copy has only in-frame clones and lacks some. This sample yields 160,000 or so clones, of which 82% are seen a single time; roughly 18% belongs to the top ten. Sample: PBMCs or T cells enriched from blood (not recorded which). The receptors were gathered from a man aged 60 to 69 who had recovered from COVID-19.

V gene TRBV7-9 combines with J gene TRBJ2-7; 7 nucleotides align to TRBD1. The CDR3 contains 17 residues. With 1 base clipped from V and 7 bases from J, the junction kept 16 bases outside the gene matches. Germline lookup yields CDR1 SEHNR and CDR2 FQNEAQ (reference sequence). The CDR3 DNA is TGTGCCAGCAGCTTAGACGAGACAGGGTCCCCTAGTCGGGAGCAGTACTTC. It codes for CASSLDETGSPSREQYF.

J is TRBJ1-2 and V is TRBV12-3 or TRBV12-4, with TRBD1 identical over 8 bases. J was trimmed by 6 bases and V by 6 bases; bases with no gene match: 0. This CDR3 has 11 residues. CDR3 nucleotide sequence: TGTGCCAGCAGGACAGGGGATGGCTACACCTTC. This encodes CASRTGDGYTF.

The chain is built from TRBV6-5 and TRBJ2-4; 7 nucleotides match TRBD1. CDR1 and CDR2 from the germline V gene are MNHEY and SVGAGI. The CDR3 loop spans 14 amino acids. The V gene end was trimmed by 8 bases and the J gene end by 5 bases; junction bases not matched to a gene: 9. This CDR3 reads CASDPTGAQNIQYF. The CDR3 DNA reads as TGTGCCAGCGATCCAACAGGGGCTCAAAACATTCAGTACTTC.

The rearrangement joins TRBV6-5 to TRBJ1-2; D gene uncertain. V was trimmed by 8 bases and J by 0 bases, leaving 13 bases between them. This CDR3 region has 14 residues. The germline gives CDR1 MNHEY, CDR2 SVGAGI. CDR3 sequence: CASSRLGTNYGYTF. The CDR3 DNA follows: TGTGCCAGCTCCCGCCTCGGGACTAACTATGGCTACACCTTC.

In regard to this clone: The germline gene is not matched at one end of the junction; a read error may be the cause. V gene TRBV5-6 combines with J gene TRBJ1-2; unclear D gene. The CDR3 has 11 residues. The germline CDR1 and CDR2 sequences are SGHDT and YYEEEE. The CDR3 DNA reads as TGTGCCAGCAGCTCTGAGGAGCGCCACGCCTTC. Protein: CASSSEERHAF.

The rearrangement joins TRBV4-1 to TRBJ1-2, with D possibly TRBD1 on 5 matching bases. The CDR3 runs to 15 residues. V was clipped by 0 bases and J by 2 bases, with 10 bases between them. Germline V gives CDR1 MGHRA, CDR2 YSYEKL. CDR3 in DNA: TGCGCCAGCAGCCAAGATGGGGCCGGCAACTATGGCTACACCTTC. This translates into CASSQDGAGNYGYTF.

The chain combines TRBV19 with TRBJ2-3; the D is unclear. Germline loops: CDR1 LNHDA, CDR2 SQIVND (reference sequence). The CDR3 extends over 9 amino acids. As DNA, the CDR3 is TGTGCATACACAGATACGCAGTATTTT. Translation gives CAYTDTQYF. Combining the CDR3 with reference TRBV19 and TRBJ2-3 gives the whole variable domain DGGITQSPKYLFRKEGQNVTLSCEQNLNHDAMYWYRQDPGQGLRLIYYSQIVNDFQKGDIAEGYSVSREKKESFPLTVTSAQKNPTAFYLCAYTDTQYFGPGTRLTVL.

There are a few counts of this clone. This chain joins TRBV14 and TRBJ2-7, with D possibly matching TRBD2 (6 bases). CDR3 length: 16 residues. Trimming cost V 0 bases and J 0 bases, with 12 bases left between them. Germline V gene sequence: CDR1 SGHDN, CDR2 FVKESK. DNA of the CDR3: TGTGCCAGCAGCCAAGATGGCAGACTAGTCTCCTACGAGCAGTACTTC. This codes for CASSQDGRLVSYEQYF.

The chain links TRBV15 to TRBJ2-7; 8 positions agree with TRBD1. Germline V lookup: CDR1 LNHNV, CDR2 YYDKDF (reference sequence). The V and J ends lost 5 bases and 2 bases, in that order; junction bases with no gene match: 5. The CDR3 consists of 14 residues. CDR3 sequence: CATSRGQGAYEQYF. As DNA, the CDR3 is TGTGCCACCAGCCGTGGACAGGGCGCCTACGAGCAGTACTTC.

The V call is TRBV27, the J call TRBJ2-7; 12 nucleotides line up with TRBD1. Trimming took 6 bases from V and 7 from J; bases not matched to a gene: 7. Germline V gene data show CDR1 as MNHEY and CDR2 as SMNVEV (reference sequence). This CDR3 comprises 14 residues. CDR3 protein: CASRPGQGAGEQYF. As DNA, the CDR3 is TGTGCCAGCAGACCGGGACAGGGGGCTGGGGAGCAGTACTTC.

This chain connects TRBV2 to TRBJ1-1; a possible D gene is TRBD1 (6 bases). Deletions cut 8 bases from V and 1 base from J, with 11 bases between. Germline V gene lookup returns CDR1 SNHLY and CDR2 FYNNEI. The CDR3 extends over 13 amino acids. The CDR3 reads CASDWGRNTEAFF. CDR3 DNA: TGTGCCAGCGACTGGGGGCGGAACACTGAAGCTTTCTTT.

The chain combines TRBV25-1 with TRBJ2-7; D unclear. The germline V and J ends were trimmed by 6 bases and 3 bases, with 6 bases remaining between them. CDR3 length: 11 amino acids. CDR1 MGHDK and CDR2 SYGVNS come from the germline V gene. CDR3 loop: CASRRNYEQYF. The DNA of the CDR3 is TGTGCCAGCAGGCGGAACTACGAGCAGTACTTC.

The chain uses TRBV9 and TRBJ1-3; 12 bases align to TRBD1. The V segment lost 3 bases and the J segment 3 bases; nucleotides outside the gene matches: 4. The CDR3 extends over 16 amino acids. Per germline, CDR1 SGDLS and CDR2 YYNGEE. The chain's CDR3 is CASSAGQGAGGNTIYF. The DNA for the CDR3 is TGTGCCAGCAGCGCGGGACAGGGGGCTGGTGGAAACACCATATATTTT.

The chain joins TRBV6-5 to TRBJ1-4; 9 nucleotides align to TRBD1. J gave up 6 bases and V 6 bases, and 5 bases lay outside the gene matches. The germline CDR1 and CDR2 sequences are MNHEY and SVGAGI. The CDR3 covers 14 residues. DNA of the CDR3: TGTGCCAGCAGATACAGGGGGCTTGATGAAAAACTGTTTTTT. It translates to CASRYRGLDEKLFF.

The chain couples TRBV7-3 to TRBJ2-3; a possible D gene is TRBD1 (7 bases). This CDR3 contains 15 residues. The V gene's germline CDR1 is SGHTA and CDR2 FQGTGA. The germline V and J ends were trimmed by 2 bases and 6 bases, with 15 bases remaining between them. CDR3 nucleotide sequence: TGTGCCAGCAGCTTACTAAGCAGGGGGGCCGATACGCAGTATTTT. It specifies CASSLLSRGADTQYF.

This chain joins TRBV18 and TRBJ1-6, with a possible D match to TRBD1 (5 bases). The CDR3 is made up of 17 amino acids. The V end was cut by 4 bases, the J end by 8 bases, with 21 bases between. In germline, CDR1 is KGHSH, CDR2 LQKENI. This CDR3 reads CASSQQGRGLNYSPLHF. The CDR3 DNA sequence: TGTGCCAGCTCACAGCAGGGTCGCGGCTTGAATTATTCACCCCTCCACTTT.

The J gene is TRBJ1-6, the V gene TRBV14; TRBD1 agrees at 7 bases. The CDR3 is 13 residues long. CDR1 and CDR2 from the germline V gene are SGHDN and FVKESK. V dropped 4 bases and J dropped 8; count of bases not matched to a gene: 2. This chain's CDR3 is CASSPGGHSPLHF. The CDR3 DNA follows: TGTGCCAGCAGCCCAGGGGGGCATTCACCCCTCCACTTT.

The gene calls are TRBV5-4 and TRBJ1-2; TRBD1 matches 10 bases. The length of the CDR3 is 14 residues. V gave up 0 bases and J gave up 10 bases; unmatched junction bases: 6. Germline V gives CDR1 SGHNT, CDR2 YYREEE (reference sequence). CDR3: CASSLVGQGLPYTF. The CDR3 DNA reads TGTGCCAGCAGCTTGGTGGGACAGGGGTTGCCCTACACCTTC.

This chain links TRBV28 with TRBJ2-1; 7 bases line up with TRBD1. The trim removed 5 bases at V and 6 bases at J, leaving 4 bases unmatched. Germline-derived CDR1 and CDR2 are MDHEN and SYDVKM. The CDR3 contains 13 residues. CDR3 DNA: TGTGCCAGCAGTCCCAGGGGGTTCAATGAGCAGTTCTTC. Its translation is CASSPRGFNEQFF. The full variable domain, completed using reference TRBV28 and TRBJ2-1, is DVKVTQSSRYLVKRTGEKVFLECVQDMDHENMFWYRQDPGLGLRLIYFSYDVKMKEKGDIPEGYSVSREKKERFSLILESASTNQTSMYLCASSPRGFNEQFFGPGTRLTVL.

The CDR3 region is CASSILPRVPGLAASSYNEQFF. Here the CDR3 DNA reads TGTGCCAGTAGTATACTCCCCAGGGTCCCGGGACTAGCGGCAAGCTCCTACAATGAGCAGTTCTTC. V and J are TRBV19 and TRBJ2-1, with TRBD2 matching over 11 bases. V shed 2 bases, J shed 0 bases, and the junction held 18 bases outside the gene matches. Germline-derived CDR1 and CDR2 are LNHDA and SQIVND (reference sequence). There are 22 residues in the CDR3.

V is TRBV9 and J is TRBJ2-1, with TRBD2 matching over 13 bases. J gave up 7 bases and V 0 bases, and 7 bases lay outside the gene matches. The V gene's germline CDR1 is SGDLS and CDR2 YYNGEE. This CDR3 comprises 17 residues. CDR3 sequence (DNA): TGTGCCAGCAGCGTAGGCCTTACTAGCGGGGGGGCAAATGAGCAGTTCTTC. Its translation is CASSVGLTSGGANEQFF.

The chain has TRBV7-9 and TRBJ2-1; 12 bases map to TRBD2. Germline lookup yields CDR1 SEHNR and CDR2 FQNEAQ (reference sequence). The CDR3 length is 15 residues. V was pared by 5 bases and J by 5 bases, with 4 bases of the junction left unmatched. The CDR3 sequence is CASSQRLAGDNEQFF. The CDR3, as DNA: TGTGCCAGCAGCCAAAGACTAGCGGGAGACAATGAGCAGTTCTTC.

The chain carries TRBV5-1 and TRBJ2-3; TRBD2 agrees at 11 bases. There are 16 residues in the CDR3. Germline-derived CDR1 and CDR2 are SGHRS and YFSETQ. J gave up 4 bases and V 2 bases, and 6 bases lay outside the gene matches. The CDR3 nucleotides are TGCGCCAGCAGCTTAACTAGCGGGAGTTCATCAGATACGCAGTATTTT. Translating it yields CASSLTSGSSSDTQYF.

V gene TRBV5-1 combines with J gene TRBJ1-1, with D perhaps TRBD1 (6 bases). This CDR3 comprises 15 residues. V was trimmed by 4 bases and J by 0 bases, leaving 13 bases between them. Germline CDR1 and CDR2: SGHRS and YFSETQ. The CDR3: CASSPPTGLNTEAFF. The CDR3 DNA reads as TGCGCCAGCAGCCCTCCTACAGGGTTGAACACTGAAGCTTTCTTT.

The gene calls are TRBV9 and TRBJ1-2; no reliable D call. This CDR3 contains 13 residues. Trimming took off 0 bases at V and 3 bases at J, with 6 bases between the two ends. Germline V gene sequence: CDR1 SGDLS, CDR2 YYNGEE. In nucleotides, the CDR3 is TGTGCCAGCAGCGTAGGGCTGGACTATGGCTACACCTTC. It codes for CASSVGLDYGYTF.

The chain employs TRBV28 and TRBJ1-5, with 7 bases that match TRBD1. With 6 bases clipped from V and 4 bases from J, the junction kept 6 bases outside the gene matches. This CDR3 comprises 14 residues. CDR1 is MDHEN, CDR2 SYDVKM, per germline. CDR3 protein: CASRTGTVNQPQHF. The CDR3 DNA reads as TGTGCCAGCAGGACAGGGACTGTAAATCAGCCCCAGCATTTT.

V gene TRBV5-1 combines with J gene TRBJ2-3, with 11 nucleotides matching TRBD2. Trimming at V came to 7 bases and at J to 4 bases, leaving 5 bases not matched to a gene. There are 14 residues in the CDR3. The germline V gene has CDR1 SGHRS and CDR2 YFSETQ. This CDR3 is CASVSGGGPDTQYF. The CDR3, as DNA: TGCGCCAGCGTTAGCGGGGGGGGCCCAGATACGCAGTATTTT.

The chain uses TRBV12-3 or TRBV12-4 and TRBJ2-7; 7 nucleotides align to TRBD2. V lost 8 bases to trimming and J lost 4 bases; unmatched junction nucleotides: 8. The CDR3 runs 13 residues. In DNA form, the CDR3 reads TGTGCCAGCGGCCCACTAGCGCCGTACGAGCAGTACTTC. It yields the protein CASGPLAPYEQYF.

The CDR3 sequence is CASRRQGSTEAFF. The CDR3 coding sequence is TGTGCCAGCAGGAGACAGGGCTCTACTGAAGCTTTCTTT. V is TRBV28 and J is TRBJ1-1; 7 bases are shared with TRBD1. Germline CDR1 and CDR2: MDHEN and SYDVKM. The trim removed 6 bases at V and 5 bases at J, leaving 6 bases unmatched. This CDR3 is built from 13 residues. Using reference TRBV28 and TRBJ1-1 for the parts outside the CDR3, the full variable domain is DVKVTQSSRYLVKRTGEKVFLECVQDMDHENMFWYRQDPGLGLRLIYFSYDVKMKEKGDIPEGYSVSREKKERFSLILESASTNQTSMYLCASRRQGSTEAFFGQGTRLTVV.